This T cell receptor beta chain was sequenced for a study of siplizumab effects on memory and regulatory T cells. Overall study findings and caveats: The study found that siplizumab significantly reduced alloreactive sequences traceable to unstimulated CD4+ memory cells.

Deletions cut 5 bases from V and 4 bases from J, with 9 bases between. From germline, CDR1 is KGHSH and CDR2 LQKENI. This CDR3 spans 12 amino acids. Points on this clone: Its antigen is currently unknown.

The repertoire was sequenced with immunoSEQ multiplex PCR; TCRdb's copy has only in-frame clones and lacks some. The sample has about 110,000 clones, about 91% seen once; the top ten hold roughly 0.75%. The sample was Tregs sorted from blood. V and J are TRBV18 and TRBJ2-7; D might be TRBD2 (5 bases). This receptor was taken from a human donor in good health. The CDR3 here is CASSFGIYEQYF. In DNA, the CDR3 is TGTGCCAGCTCATTCGGGATATACGAGCAGTACTTC.